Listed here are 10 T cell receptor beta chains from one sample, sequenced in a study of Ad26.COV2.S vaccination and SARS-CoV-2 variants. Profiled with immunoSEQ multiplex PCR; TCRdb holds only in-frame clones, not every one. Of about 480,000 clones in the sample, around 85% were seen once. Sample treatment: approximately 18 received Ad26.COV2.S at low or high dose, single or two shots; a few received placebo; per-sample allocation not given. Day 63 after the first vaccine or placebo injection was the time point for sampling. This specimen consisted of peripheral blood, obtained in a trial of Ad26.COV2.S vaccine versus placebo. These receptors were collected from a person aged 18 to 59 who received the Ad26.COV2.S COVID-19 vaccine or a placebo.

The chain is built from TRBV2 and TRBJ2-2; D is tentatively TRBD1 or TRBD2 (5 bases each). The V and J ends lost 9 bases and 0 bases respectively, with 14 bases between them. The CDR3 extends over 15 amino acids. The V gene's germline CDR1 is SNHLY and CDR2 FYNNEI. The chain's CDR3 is CASRGVPPNTGELFF. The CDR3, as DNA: TGTGCCAGTCGAGGGGTCCCCCCGAACACCGGGGAGCTGTTTTTT.

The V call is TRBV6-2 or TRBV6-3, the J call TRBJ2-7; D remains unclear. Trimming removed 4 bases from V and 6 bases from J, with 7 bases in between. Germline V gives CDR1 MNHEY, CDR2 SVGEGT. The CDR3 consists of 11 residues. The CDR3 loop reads CASSSIREQYF. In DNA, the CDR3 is TGTGCCAGCAGTTCGATTCGCGAGCAGTACTTC.

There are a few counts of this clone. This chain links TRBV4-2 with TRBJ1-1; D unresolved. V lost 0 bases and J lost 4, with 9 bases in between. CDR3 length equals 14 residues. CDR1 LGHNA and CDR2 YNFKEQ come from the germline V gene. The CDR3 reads CASSQEEGGTEAFF. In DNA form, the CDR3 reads TGTGCCAGCAGCCAAGAAGAGGGCGGCACTGAAGCTTTCTTT.

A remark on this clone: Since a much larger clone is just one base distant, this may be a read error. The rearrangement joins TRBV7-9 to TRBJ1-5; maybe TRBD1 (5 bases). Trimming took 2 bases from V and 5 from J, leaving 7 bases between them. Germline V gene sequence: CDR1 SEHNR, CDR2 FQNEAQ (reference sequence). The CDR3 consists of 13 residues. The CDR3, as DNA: TGTGCCAGCAGCTTATGGGGGGATCAGCCCCAGCATTTT. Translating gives CASSLWGDQPQHF.

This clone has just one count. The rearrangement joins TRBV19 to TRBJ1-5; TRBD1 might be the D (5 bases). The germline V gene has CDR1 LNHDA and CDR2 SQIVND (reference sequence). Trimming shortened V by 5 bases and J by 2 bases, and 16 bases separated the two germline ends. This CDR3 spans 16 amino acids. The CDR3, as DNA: TGTGCCAGTAGTTCCACAGCGGCCAGGGGCAATCAGCCCCAGCATTTT. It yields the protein CASSSTAARGNQPQHF. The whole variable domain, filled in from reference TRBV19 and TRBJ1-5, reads DGGITQSPKYLFRKEGQNVTLSCEQNLNHDAMYWYRQDPGQGLRLIYYSQIVNDFQKGDIAEGYSVSREKKESFPLTVTSAQKNPTAFYLCASSSTAARGNQPQHFGDGTRLSIL.

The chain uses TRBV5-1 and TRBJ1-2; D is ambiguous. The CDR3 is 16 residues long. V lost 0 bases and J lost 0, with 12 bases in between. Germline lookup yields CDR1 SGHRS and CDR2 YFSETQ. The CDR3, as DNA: TGCGCCAGCAGCTTGGGGGCACAGTTCTCTAACTATGGCTACACCTTC. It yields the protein CASSLGAQFSNYGYTF.

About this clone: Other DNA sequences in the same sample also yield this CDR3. This CDR3 is CASSQGAETQYF. CDR3 sequence (DNA): TGTGCCAGCAGCCAAGGTGCCGAGACCCAGTACTTC. V usage is TRBV3-1 (or the pseudogene TRBV3-2) and J usage is TRBJ2-5; D is unresolved. The CDR3 covers 12 residues. Trimming took 1 base from V and 5 from J, leaving 5 bases between them. Germline V lookup: CDR1 LGHDT, CDR2 YNNKEL (reference sequence).

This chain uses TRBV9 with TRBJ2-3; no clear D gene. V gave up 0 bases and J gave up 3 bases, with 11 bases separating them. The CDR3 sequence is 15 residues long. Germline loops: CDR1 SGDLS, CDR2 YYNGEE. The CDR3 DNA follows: TGTGCCAGCAGCGTAGCCCCGGGCAGGACAGATACGCAGTATTTT. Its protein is CASSVAPGRTDTQYF.

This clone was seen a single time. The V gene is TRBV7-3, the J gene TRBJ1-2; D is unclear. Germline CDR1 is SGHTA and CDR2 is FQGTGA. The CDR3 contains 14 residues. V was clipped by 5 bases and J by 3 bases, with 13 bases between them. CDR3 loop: CASSRRDEDYGYTF. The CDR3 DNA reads TGTGCCAGCAGCCGAAGAGACGAAGACTATGGCTACACCTTC.

The CDR3 DNA is TGTGCCAGCAGCAGGGCCTCACAGACCCAGTACTTC. It codes for CASSRASQTQYF. The chain combines TRBV9 with TRBJ2-5; D gene unclear. CDR3 length equals 12 residues. V lost 4 bases to trimming and J lost 6 bases, with 10 bases between them. Germline loops: CDR1 SGDLS, CDR2 YYNGEE.